This TCR beta chain is drawn from a study of blood T cell repertoires in COVID-19. This CDR3 region has 15 residues. Per the germline V gene, CDR1 is LNHDA and CDR2 is SQIVND (reference sequence). V gave up 5 bases and J gave up 4 bases, with 17 bases separating them. Some clones are missing from TCRdb's copy, which holds only in-frame ones; the method was immunoSEQ multiplex PCR. The table records approximately 170,000 clones, about nine tenths of them present only once. The receptor comes from a man aged 18 to 30 who had recovered from COVID-19. The sample consisted of peripheral blood. The chain employs TRBV19 and TRBJ2-5; D might be TRBD1 (6 bases). The chain's CDR3 is CASSPGTRSPETQYF. The CDR3 region has the DNA TGTGCCAGTAGTCCCGGGACACGAAGTCCAGAGACCCAGTACTTC. The whole variable domain, filled in from reference TRBV19 and TRBJ2-5, reads DGGITQSPKYLFRKEGQNVTLSCEQNLNHDAMYWYRQDPGQGLRLIYYSQIVNDFQKGDIAEGYSVSREKKESFPLTVTSAQKNPTAFYLCASSPGTRSPETQYFGPGTRLLVL.